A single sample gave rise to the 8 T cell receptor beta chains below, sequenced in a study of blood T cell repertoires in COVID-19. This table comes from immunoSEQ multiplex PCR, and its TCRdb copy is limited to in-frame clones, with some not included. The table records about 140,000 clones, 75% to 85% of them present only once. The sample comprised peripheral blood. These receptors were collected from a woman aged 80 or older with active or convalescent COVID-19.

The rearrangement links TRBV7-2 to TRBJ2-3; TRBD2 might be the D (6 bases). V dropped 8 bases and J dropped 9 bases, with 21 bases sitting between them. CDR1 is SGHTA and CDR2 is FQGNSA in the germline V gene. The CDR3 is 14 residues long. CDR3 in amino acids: CASAQLEFRGTQYF. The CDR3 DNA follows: TGTGCCAGCGCCCAGTTAGAGTTTCGGGGGACGCAGTATTTT.

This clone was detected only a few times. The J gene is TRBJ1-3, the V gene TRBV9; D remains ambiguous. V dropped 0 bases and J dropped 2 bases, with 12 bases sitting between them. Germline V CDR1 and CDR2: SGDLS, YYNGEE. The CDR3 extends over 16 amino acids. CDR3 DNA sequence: TGTGCCAGCAGCGTAGCTCCGGGGTCGGCTGGAAACACCATATATTTT. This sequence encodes CASSVAPGSAGNTIYF.

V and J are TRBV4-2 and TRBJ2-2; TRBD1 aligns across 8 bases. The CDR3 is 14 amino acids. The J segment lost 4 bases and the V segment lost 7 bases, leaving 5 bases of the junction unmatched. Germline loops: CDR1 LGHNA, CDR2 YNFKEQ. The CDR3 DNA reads TGTGCCAGCACCGAAACAGGGGGCACCGGGGAGCTGTTTTTT. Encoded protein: CASTETGGTGELFF.

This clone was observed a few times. Here the CDR3 reads CASSVAGTPYEQYF. The CDR3 nucleotides are TGTGCCAGCAGTGTAGCGGGGACCCCCTACGAGCAGTACTTC. The chain joins TRBV11-2 to TRBJ2-7; 8 bases fit TRBD2. The CDR3 has 14 amino acids. Germline V gene sequence: CDR1 SGHAT, CDR2 FQNNGV. The trim removed 6 bases at V and 2 bases at J, leaving 6 bases unmatched.

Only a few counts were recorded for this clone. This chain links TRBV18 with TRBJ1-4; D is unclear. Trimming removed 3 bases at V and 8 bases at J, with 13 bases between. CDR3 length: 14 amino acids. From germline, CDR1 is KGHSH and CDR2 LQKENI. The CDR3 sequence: CASSPKAEREKLFF. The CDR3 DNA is TGTGCCAGCTCACCTAAGGCTGAGCGAGAAAAACTGTTTTTT.

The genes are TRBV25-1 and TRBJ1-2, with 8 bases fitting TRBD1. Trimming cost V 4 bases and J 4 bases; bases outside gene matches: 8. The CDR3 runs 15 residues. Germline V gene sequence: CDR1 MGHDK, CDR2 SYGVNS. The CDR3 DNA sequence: TGTGCCAGCAGTGGACCGGGACAGGCTCGCTATGGCTACACCTTC. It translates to CASSGPGQARYGYTF.

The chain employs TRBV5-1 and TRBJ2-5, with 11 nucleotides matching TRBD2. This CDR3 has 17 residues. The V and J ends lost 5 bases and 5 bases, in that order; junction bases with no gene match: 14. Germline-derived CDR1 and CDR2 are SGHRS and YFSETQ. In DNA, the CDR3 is TGCGCCAGCAGAGTTAGCGGGGGGGCCGTTGTCGGGGAGACCCAGTACTTC. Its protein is CASRVSGGAVVGETQYF.

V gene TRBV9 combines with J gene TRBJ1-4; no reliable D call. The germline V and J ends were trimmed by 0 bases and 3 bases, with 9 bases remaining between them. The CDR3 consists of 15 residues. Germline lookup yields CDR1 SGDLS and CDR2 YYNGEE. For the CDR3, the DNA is TGTGCCAGCAGCGTAGACGAGGGCCCTAATGAAAAACTGTTTTTT. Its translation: CASSVDEGPNEKLFF.